These T cell receptor beta chains were read from a single sample in a study of cytomegalovirus exposure and HLA in healthy donors. Clones were read by immunoSEQ multiplex PCR, and TCRdb kept only the in-frame ones, dropping some. Of roughly 150,000 clones listed, 73% are singletons. Sequenced sample: PBMCs. The source of these receptors is a young woman in good health and CMV-seronegative. CDR3s include the opening cysteine and the closing phenylalanine or tryptophan. A D gene is named only where the DNA matches it firmly. Size is stated for part of the rows, as once, few or many counts, or as a class when the clone is expanded.

size	D	V	J	DNA	CDR3
few	.	TRBV28	TRBJ1-2	TGTGCCGGAGCAAAGATCCGAACGGCTAACTATGGCTACACCTTC	CAGAKIRTANYGYTF
once	TRBD1	TRBV27	TRBJ1-1	TGTGCCAGCAGTCCTACGGGACAGAGAGGATGGGCTTTCTTT	CASSPTGQRGWAFF
.	.	TRBV5-5	TRBJ1-5	TGTGCCAGCAGTTATGCAGGGGACCTCAATCAGCCCCAGCATTTT	CASSYAGDLNQPQHF
.	TRBD1	TRBV7-9	TRBJ1-6	TGTGCCAGCAGCCCGATGACAGGGCAAAGGAATTCACCCCTCCACTTT	CASSPMTGQRNSPLHF
.	.	TRBV4-1	TRBJ2-3	TGCGCCAGCAGCCAGGGCACAGGTAAAGATACGCAGTATTTT	CASSQGTGKDTQYF
.	.	TRBV4-3	TRBJ2-1	TGCGCCAGCAGCCAAGAGGGGAGGTCCGTCAGCAATGAGCAGTTCTTC	CASSQEGRSVSNEQFF
.	TRBD2	TRBV5-1	TRBJ2-7	TGCGCCAGCAGTTACCAGGGAGGGGCACCCTACGAGCAGTACTTC	CASSYQGGAPYEQYF
.	.	TRBV2	TRBJ2-1	TGTGCCAGCAGTGACAACGGGGGAGCGATTTCAAGGAATGAGCAGTTCTTC	CASSDNGGAISRNEQFF
.	TRBD1	TRBV5-4	TRBJ1-1	TGTGCCAGCAGCCCGGACAGGGGGCAGTGGATGAACACTGAAGCTTTCTTT	CASSPDRGQWMNTEAFF
.	.	TRBV27	TRBJ1-1	TGTGCCAGCAGTTTAAGGGGATACAACACTGAAGCTTTCTTT	CASSLRGYNTEAFF
.	TRBD1	TRBV29-1	TRBJ1-1	TGCAGCGCCGACTCCGGACAGGGGGTGACTGAAGCTTTCTTT	CSADSGQGVTEAFF
.	TRBD1	TRBV28	TRBJ1-1	TGTGCCAGCAGCCGACAGGGGCCCAGAGCTTTCTTT	CASSRQGPRAFF
.	TRBD1	TRBV29-1	TRBJ1-2	TGCAGCGCCGGACAGGGGGGCTACACCTTC	CSAGQGGYTF
few	.	TRBV21-1	TRBJ1-2	TGTGCCAGCAGCAAGTATTGGGGAGAGGCTAACTATGGCTACACCTTC	CASSKYWGEANYGYTF
.	.	TRBV5-1	TRBJ2-2	TGCGCCAGCAGCTGGAGAACTGACCAAAAGGCCGGGGAGCTGTTTTTT	CASSWRTDQKAGELFF
once	TRBD1	TRBV6-5	TRBJ1-1	TGTGCCAGCAGTTACTCGGGACAGATGAACACTGAAGCTTTCTTT	CASSYSGQMNTEAFF
.	TRBD1	TRBV5-1	TRBJ2-1	TGCGCCAGCAGCCCGGGGACAGGGGGATTGTTTTTCGGGGAGCAGTTCTTC	CASSPGTGGLFFGEQFF
.	TRBD2	TRBV5-4	TRBJ2-1	TGTGCCAGCAGCTCCCCGACTAGCGGGGGGAATGAGCAGTTCTTC	CASSSPTSGGNEQFF
.	TRBD1	TRBV5-1	TRBJ2-5	TGCGCCAGCAGCTTGTGGGGACAGGGGAAGGAGACCCAGTACTTC	CASSLWGQGKETQYF
few	TRBD2	TRBV5-4	TRBJ2-1	TGTGCCAGCAGCTTGATTAATCTAGCGGGAGGGAATGAGCAGTTCTTC	CASSLINLAGGNEQFF
.	TRBD2	TRBV27	TRBJ2-3	TGTGCCAGCAGTTTACGGGGGGGGGCGGGGCGGAATACGCAGTATTTT	CASSLRGGAGRNTQYF
few	.	TRBV27	TRBJ2-1	TGTGCCAGCAGTTTTCTGGGTGAGGGTGAGCAGTTCTTC	CASSFLGEGEQFF
.	TRBD1	TRBV27	TRBJ1-3	TGTGCCAGCAGTTCGGCCGGGACAGGAGGCTCTGGAAACACCATATATTTT	CASSSAGTGGSGNTIYF
.	.	TRBV19	TRBJ1-6	TGTGCCAGTAGTAGTTTCCGGGACACAAAGGACCTAAATTCACCCCTCCACTTT	CASSSFRDTKDLNSPLHF
.	.	TRBV7-9	TRBJ1-1	TGTGCCAGCAGCCCCGCAGGGGTCGGGAACACTGAAGCTTTCTTT	CASSPAGVGNTEAFF
.	.	TRBV27	TRBJ1-5	TGTGCCAGCAGCTCCTCTCGGGGGAATCAGCCCCAGCATTTT	CASSSSRGNQPQHF
.	.	TRBV9	TRBJ2-3	TGTGCCAGCAGCCCCAGGGATTTGACAGATACGCAGTATTTT	CASSPRDLTDTQYF
.	TRBD2	TRBV13	TRBJ2-1	TGTGCCAGCAGCTACGGGACTAGCGGGATGTACAATGAGCAGTTCTTC	CASSYGTSGMYNEQFF
.	.	TRBV5-1	TRBJ2-3	TGCGCCAGCAGCTTGAACCGGGACTCATACACAGATACGCAGTATTTT	CASSLNRDSYTDTQYF
.	.	TRBV30	TRBJ1-4	TGTGCCTGGATGGACTCACCAACTAATGAAAAACTGTTTTTT	CAWMDSPTNEKLFF
.	TRBD1	TRBV4-1	TRBJ1-1	TGCGCCAGCAGCCAAGAGCGAAAACAGGGGACCACTGAAGCTTTCTTT	CASSQERKQGTTEAFF
.	TRBD2	TRBV4-1	TRBJ2-3	TGCGCCAGAGTCCAGCGGGGGCACCTCACAGATACGCAGTATTTT	CARVQRGHLTDTQYF
once	TRBD1	TRBV18	TRBJ2-5	TGTGCCAGCTCACCAGGACAGGGGTGGCAGACCCAGTACTTC	CASSPGQGWQTQYF
.	TRBD1	TRBV6-6	TRBJ2-7	TGTGCCAGCAGCGAGACGGGACAGCGCTACGAGCAGTACTTC	CASSETGQRYEQYF
.	.	TRBV6-1	TRBJ1-1	TGTGCCAGCAGTGGCCCCTCTGACAGGTTGAACACTGAAGCTTTCTTT	CASSGPSDRLNTEAFF
.	TRBD1	TRBV7-6	TRBJ2-7	TGTGCCAGCAGCGTTGGACAGGGGGCCTCCTACGAGCAGTACTTC	CASSVGQGASYEQYF
.	TRBD1	TRBV4-2	TRBJ2-3	TGTGCCAGCAGCCAACGACGGGACAGGGTGAGTGCAGATACGCAGTATTTT	CASSQRRDRVSADTQYF
.	TRBD1	TRBV27	TRBJ1-6	TGTGCCAGCAGGGGACAGGGATCGGATTCACCCCTCCACTTT	CASRGQGSDSPLHF
.	.	TRBV5-1	TRBJ1-1	TGCGCCAGCAGCTTGGTTGGGGGGGACACTGAAGCTTTCTTT	CASSLVGGDTEAFF
.	TRBD1	TRBV7-3	TRBJ2-1	TGTGCCAGCAGCGAACAGGGGTTGAAGCAGTTCTTC	CASSEQGLKQFF
.	.	TRBV29-1	TRBJ1-1	TGCAGCGTATGTAGGGTCGCGGGCACTGAAGCTTTCTTT	CSVCRVAGTEAFF